Listed below are T cell receptor beta chains from one sample, sequenced in a study of T cell changes during pregnancy in multiple sclerosis. Profiling relied on immunoSEQ multiplex PCR, and the TCRdb table lists in-frame clones only, not all of them. The repertoire includes fewer than 95,000 clones, about 94% of them detected once, and 2% to 2.5% sits in the top ten. Sequences were derived from peripheral blood, sampled in the third trimester of pregnancy. These receptor sequences come from a female donor with multiple sclerosis, enrolled in a pregnancy study. Each CDR3 is given with its conserved first and last residue. D genes are given only for firm matches. Size tells how often a clone was seen (once, few, many) or the class of an expanded clone, and some rows leave it out.

CDR3 length	D gene	clone size	V gene	J gene	CDR3 protein	CDR3 DNA
18	TRBD2	NA	TRBV28	TRBJ2-2	CASNRDLAGNGWTGELFF	TGTGCCAGCAATCGAGACCTAGCGGGTAATGGGTGGACCGGGGAGCTGTTTTTT
13	TRBD1	NA	TRBV19	TRBJ1-1	CASSYDRASGAFF	TGTGCCAGTAGTTATGACAGGGCCTCGGGAGCTTTCTTT
16	TRBD2	once	TRBV6-6	TRBJ2-5	CASNHGTSGSSETQYF	TGTGCCAGCAACCACGGGACTAGCGGGAGTTCAGAGACCCAGTACTTC
18	TRBD2	NA	TRBV9	TRBJ2-2	CASSVGGGTSGSTGELFF	TGTGCCAGCAGCGTAGGGGGGGGGACTAGCGGGAGCACCGGGGAGCTGTTTTTT
16	NA	once	TRBV28	TRBJ2-5	CASRPWTAGNQETQYF	TGTGCCAGCAGGCCCTGGACAGCCGGAAACCAAGAGACCCAGTACTTC
14	TRBD1	NA	TRBV6-6	TRBJ1-2	CASLPSDRGNGYTF	TGTGCCAGCCTCCCCAGTGACAGGGGGAATGGCTACACCTTC
14	NA	NA	TRBV7-2	TRBJ1-1	CASGPGSSDTEAFF	TGTGCCAGCGGGCCCGGCTCTTCCGACACTGAAGCTTTCTTT
13	NA	NA	TRBV21-1	TRBJ1-1	CASKGTGNTEAFF	TGTGCCAGCAAAGGGACAGGGAACACTGAAGCTTTCTTT
16	NA	few	TRBV13	TRBJ2-7	CASSPGPFSPHYEQYF	TGTGCCAGCAGCCCAGGGCCGTTTTCTCCCCATTACGAGCAGTACTTC
15	TRBD1	NA	TRBV27	TRBJ2-7	CASSTFRTGSYEQYF	TGTGCCAGCAGTACGTTTAGGACAGGGTCCTACGAGCAGTACTTC
15	TRBD1	NA	TRBV15	TRBJ2-5	CATSRGQGAGETQYF	TGTGCCACCAGCAGAGGACAGGGGGCGGGGGAGACCCAGTACTTC
14	TRBD1	once	TRBV29-1	TRBJ1-2	CSVAWDREGQGYTF	TGCAGCGTTGCTTGGGACAGGGAAGGGCAGGGCTACACCTTC
14	TRBD2	NA	TRBV19	TRBJ2-7	CDRRGGGGPYEQYF	TGTGACAGACGGGGGGGAGGTGGCCCCTACGAGCAGTACTTC
16	TRBD2	NA	TRBV6-5	TRBJ2-3	CASSSQAGVRGDTQYF	TGTGCCAGCAGTTCCCAAGCGGGAGTGAGGGGAGATACGCAGTATTTT
11	NA	NA	TRBV6-5	TRBJ2-1	CASSQGHEQFF	TGTGCCAGCAGTCAGGGCCATGAGCAGTTCTTC
16	NA	NA	TRBV7-2	TRBJ1-2	CASSLGGAPVIDGYTF	TGTGCCAGCAGCTTGGGGGGGGCCCCCGTTATAGATGGCTACACCTTC
14	NA	NA	TRBV5-1	TRBJ2-3	CASSLETSRDTQYF	TGCGCCAGCAGCTTGGAGACGTCCAGGGATACGCAGTATTTT
17	TRBD2	NA	TRBV28	TRBJ2-7	CASRLSVSGIRSYEQYF	TGTGCCAGCAGGCTTTCTGTTAGCGGGATTAGGTCCTACGAGCAGTACTTC
16	NA	NA	TRBV15	TRBJ1-1	CATSRDLGSPGTEAFF	TGTGCCACCAGCAGAGATCTAGGGAGCCCGGGCACTGAAGCTTTCTTT
18	TRBD2	NA	TRBV27	TRBJ2-7	CASMVRLAGVRSTYEQYF	TGTGCCAGCATGGTTCGACTAGCGGGAGTCCGATCAACCTACGAGCAGTACTTC
18	TRBD2	NA	TRBV9	TRBJ2-5	CASSLGLAGVGNQETQYF	TGTGCCAGCAGTCTAGGACTAGCGGGAGTGGGGAACCAAGAGACCCAGTACTTC
16	TRBD2	NA	TRBV7-8	TRBJ2-7	CASSKGSGESSYEQYF	TGTGCCAGCAGCAAAGGTAGCGGGGAGAGCTCCTACGAGCAGTACTTC
15	TRBD1	NA	TRBV5-1	TRBJ1-3	CASSFDRGIGNTIYF	TGCGCCAGCAGTTTCGACAGGGGAATTGGAAACACCATATATTTT
16	TRBD1	NA	TRBV11-1	TRBJ2-4	CASSPTGLGTKNIQYF	TGTGCCAGCAGCCCGACAGGGTTGGGAACCAAAAACATTCAGTACTTC
13	NA	NA	TRBV6-5	TRBJ1-1	CASSYSRGTEAFF	TGTGCCAGCAGTTACTCACGGGGGACTGAAGCTTTCTTT
12	NA	NA	TRBV30	TRBJ1-1	CAWSSHGTQAFF	TGTGCCTGGAGTAGCCACGGGACTCAGGCTTTCTTT
14	TRBD2	NA	TRBV5-5	TRBJ2-7	CASSRLAKVYEQYF	TGTGCCAGCAGCCGACTAGCAAAGGTTTACGAGCAGTACTTC
17	TRBD2	once	TRBV7-9	TRBJ2-7	CASSPGLAGGPDYEQYF	TGTGCCAGCAGCCCGGGACTAGCGGGAGGGCCAGACTACGAGCAGTACTTC
16	TRBD2	NA	TRBV6-5	TRBJ2-1	CASSYEERDLINEQFF	TGTGCCAGCAGTTACGAAGAGCGGGATCTAATCAATGAGCAGTTCTTC
14	NA	NA	TRBV11-3	TRBJ2-3	CASSQGMSTDTQYF	TGTGCCAGCAGCCAGGGAATGAGCACAGATACGCAGTATTTT
15	NA	NA	TRBV30	TRBJ1-1	CAWSHPDRPNTEAFF	TGTGCCTGGAGCCATCCCGACAGACCGAACACTGAAGCTTTCTTT
14	NA	NA	TRBV28	TRBJ2-1	CASRPGSADNEQFF	TGTGCCAGCAGACCCGGGTCCGCAGACAATGAGCAGTTCTTC
15	NA	NA	TRBV19	TRBJ2-1	CASSTPRGTTGEQFF	TGTGCCAGTAGTACTCCCCGGGGGACGACTGGTGAGCAGTTCTTC
15	NA	NA	TRBV28	TRBJ2-7	CASSQIYRTSYEQYF	TGTGCCAGCAGCCAGATATACCGGACATCCTACGAGCAGTACTTC
15	TRBD1	NA	TRBV4-2	TRBJ2-3	CASSQTGQGGDTQYF	TGTGCCAGCAGCCAGACGGGACAGGGAGGGGATACGCAGTATTTT
15	TRBD1	NA	TRBV29-1	TRBJ2-1	CSVLPTGGSHNEQFF	TGCAGCGTCCTCCCGACAGGGGGCTCCCACAATGAGCAGTTCTTC
11	TRBD1	NA	TRBV20-1	TRBJ2-5	CSGGQGGTQYF	TGCAGCGGGGGACAGGGTGGGACCCAGTACTTC
23	TRBD2	NA	TRBV23-1	TRBJ2-1	CASSQSLPSGSGSEVGSYNEQFF	TGCGCCAGCAGTCAATCTCTCCCAAGCGGGAGCGGGAGTGAAGTGGGCTCCTACAATGAGCAGTTCTTC
15	TRBD1	NA	TRBV6-5	TRBJ2-7	CASSRRDRGIYEQYF	TGTGCCAGCAGCCGGCGGGACAGGGGGATCTACGAGCAGTACTTC
13	TRBD1	NA	TRBV6-5	TRBJ2-1	CASSWTGGNEQFF	TGTGCCAGCAGTTGGACAGGGGGGAATGAGCAGTTCTTC
15	NA	NA	TRBV2	TRBJ1-2	CASSGVRGYGYGYTF	TGTGCCAGCAGTGGGGTTAGGGGGTATGGCTATGGCTACACCTTC
16	NA	NA	TRBV4-2	TRBJ2-7	CASSPPMRGRTYEQYF	TGTGCCAGCAGCCCGCCGATGAGGGGGAGAACTTACGAGCAGTACTTC
18	TRBD2	once	TRBV28	TRBJ2-3	CASSPGGLAGELTDTQYF	TGTGCCAGCAGCCCCGGGGGACTAGCGGGAGAACTCACAGATACGCAGTATTTT
14	NA	NA	TRBV10-3	TRBJ2-6	CAISPGGGANVLTF	TGTGCCATCAGCCCCGGTGGTGGGGCCAACGTCCTGACTTTC
15	NA	NA	TRBV6-5	TRBJ2-2	CASSSPLLVPGELFF	TGTGCCAGCAGTTCCCCGTTACTAGTTCCCGGGGAGCTGTTTTTT